The clone carrying this TCR beta chain was detected only once. Cohort placement rested on clinical history that participants reported themselves. Recovered status in Cohort 3 required two negative PCRs, clearance, or symptom resolution. This record comes from a study of blood T cell repertoires in COVID-19. Across the whole study: T cells, B-cell-depleted T cells, or PBMCs provided the cDNA or gDNA that served as material.

How the authors handled the data: Scientists estimated how many nucleated cells there were by amplifying reference gene primers. Some clones are missing from TCRdb's copy, which holds only in-frame ones; the method was immunoSEQ multiplex PCR. V, J and clone size were drawn from that table, and D and trimming were deduced from the DNA. Of 180,000 or so clones in the sample, 80% to 85% were seen once. The CDR3 is 15 amino acids. The trim removed 2 bases at V and 7 bases at J, leaving 7 bases unmatched. The germline CDR1 and CDR2 sequences are LGHNA and YNFKEQ. The V and J genes are TRBV4-2 and TRBJ1-4; TRBD1 matches at 7 bases. The sequence derives from a man between 40 and 49 years old who had recovered from COVID-19. Sequenced input: PBMCs or T cells enriched from blood (not recorded which). The CDR3 DNA reads as TGTGCCAGCAGCCAAACGCAAGGGGGCCGTGAAAAACTGTTTTTT. Amino acids: CASSQTQGGREKLFF.